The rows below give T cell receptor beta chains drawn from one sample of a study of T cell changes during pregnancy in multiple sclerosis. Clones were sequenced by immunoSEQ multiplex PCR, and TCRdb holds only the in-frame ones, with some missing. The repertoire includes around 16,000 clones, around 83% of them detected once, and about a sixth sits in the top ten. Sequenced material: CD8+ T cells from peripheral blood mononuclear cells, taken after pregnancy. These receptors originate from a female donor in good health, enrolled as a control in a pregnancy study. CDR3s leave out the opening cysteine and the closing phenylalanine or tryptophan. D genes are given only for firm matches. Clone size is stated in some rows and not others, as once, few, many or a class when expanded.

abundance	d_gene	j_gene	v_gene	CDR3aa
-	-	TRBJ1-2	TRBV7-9	ASSLGYRGKTGDGYT
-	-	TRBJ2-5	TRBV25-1	ASSAPGEETQY
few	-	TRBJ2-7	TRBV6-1	ASSESGDSSYEQY
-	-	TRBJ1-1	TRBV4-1	ASSQQTSGNTEAF
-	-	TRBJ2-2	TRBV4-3	ASSQDPSGDDTGELF
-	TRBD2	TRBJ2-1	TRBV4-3	ASSGGTSGGYNEQF
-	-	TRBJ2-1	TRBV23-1	ASSQLQEQF
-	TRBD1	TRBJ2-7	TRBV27	ASSSKGTGKIYEQY
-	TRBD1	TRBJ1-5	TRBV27	ASRPGGGYSNQPQH
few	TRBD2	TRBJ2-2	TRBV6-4	ASSGRTSGDTGELF
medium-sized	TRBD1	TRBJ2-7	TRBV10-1	ASSVTGTAEQY
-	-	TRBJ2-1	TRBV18	ASSPPRNNEQF
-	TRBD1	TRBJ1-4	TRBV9	ASSVTGGDEKLF
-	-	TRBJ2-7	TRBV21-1	ASSKGGDRMNSYEQY
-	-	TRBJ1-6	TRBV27	ASSLSGHERSPLH
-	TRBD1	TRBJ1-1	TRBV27	ASIRPGQGPNTEAF
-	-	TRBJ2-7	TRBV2	ASAWERDSYEQY
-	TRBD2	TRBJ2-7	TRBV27	ASSLNGLVLEQY
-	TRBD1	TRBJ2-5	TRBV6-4	ASSEGTDTETQY
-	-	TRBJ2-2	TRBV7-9	ASSLAGGDAGELF
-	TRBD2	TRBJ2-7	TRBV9	ASSAGLAGSKNEQY
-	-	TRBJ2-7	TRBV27	ASSYKTGTHEQY
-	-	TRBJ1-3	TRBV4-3	ASSQGGGGNTIY
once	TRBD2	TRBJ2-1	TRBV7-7	ASSFHTSGRYNEQF
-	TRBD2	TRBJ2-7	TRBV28	ASSLSREATYEQY
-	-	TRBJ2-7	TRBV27	ASSLSGGYEQY
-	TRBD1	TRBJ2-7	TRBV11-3	ASSLPPDRGEDSYEQY
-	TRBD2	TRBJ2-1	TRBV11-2	ASSFRRSGGDNEQF
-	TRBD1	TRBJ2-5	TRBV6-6	ASRYRGQQETQY
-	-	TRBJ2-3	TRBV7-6	ASRPAGGWGTDTQY
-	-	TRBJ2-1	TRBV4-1	ASSSPRLSEQF
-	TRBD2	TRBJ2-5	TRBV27	ASSLLAGGWETQY
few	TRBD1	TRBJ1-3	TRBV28	ASSLSGTGTGNTIY
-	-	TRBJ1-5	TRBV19	ASSLWEGYNQPQH
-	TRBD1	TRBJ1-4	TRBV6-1	ASSEGGTGVEKLF
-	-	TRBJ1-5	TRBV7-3	ASSLRPGQNQPQH
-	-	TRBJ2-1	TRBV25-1	ASNKGFNEQF
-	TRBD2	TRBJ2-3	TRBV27	ASSSSGGAGDTQY
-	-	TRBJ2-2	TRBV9	ASSVALSGPNTGELF
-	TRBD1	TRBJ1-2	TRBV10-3	AIPGTGDDGYT
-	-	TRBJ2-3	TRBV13	ASSFEPDTQY
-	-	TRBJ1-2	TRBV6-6	ASSYFRPSEGGYT
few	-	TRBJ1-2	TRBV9	ASSVAGHYGYT
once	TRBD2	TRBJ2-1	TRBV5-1	ASSLPGLAGGNNEQF
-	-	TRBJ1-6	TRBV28	ASSFGQGNSPLH
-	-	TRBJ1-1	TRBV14	ASSPYLTGNEAF
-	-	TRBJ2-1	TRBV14	ASSLRLDNEQF
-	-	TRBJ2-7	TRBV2	ASSVEVSAEQY